This TCR beta chain was recovered during a study of neoadjuvant anti-PD-1 for oral cavity cancer (dated by TCRdb to about 2021). Background on the whole study: Patients mostly received three to four biweekly doses of nivolumab at 3 mg/kg before curative-intent surgical resection. Patients who did not progress were given a fourth nivolumab dose at about day 43 and had definitive surgical resection on days 50-56. Under RECIST 1.1, patients with complete response, partial response or stable disease were classed as responders, and patients with progression were classed as non-responders. There were about a dozen patients in the parent correlative cohort, and the response rate was 30% to 35%. Results and caveats for the whole study, not just this receptor: Higher pretreatment blood Treg/Th17 ratios correlated with both higher pretreatment blood TCRbeta clonality and lower post-treatment tumor TCRbeta clonality. Within PBMCs, T cell clonality (Gini index) was significantly higher in non-responders than responders after neoadjuvant nivolumab. Only a few patients per response group were included in the TCR analyses, and larger cohorts for validation were called for by the authors.

This clone showed up just a few times. The clone's antigen remains unknown. One junction end does not reproduce the germline sequence, and a read error may be involved. Looking up the germline V gene yields CDR1 MNHNS and CDR2 SASEGT. The cysteine opens and the phenylalanine closes a CDR3 of 12 amino acids. The sequence is cut down to CDR3 DNA, 36 bases in frame from base 1. PBMC libraries used mostly about 0.5 ug of input genomic DNA for deep sequencing, with six replicates per sample. The immunoSEQ hsTCRbeta kit was used to prepare TCRbeta libraries according to the manufacturer's instructions. An Illumina NovaSeq 6000 S4 flow cell was used to sequence the final libraries, which had first been combined to 3 nM. Regarding the original processing steps: The immunoSEQ Analyzer was used for raw data preprocessing and quality control. The analysis was limited to productive rearrangements, and each clonotype was defined by a unique CDR3 amino acid sequence. Repertoire clonality was estimated as the Gini-Simpson index, which was calculated using the R package tcR. Student's t test was used to compare Gini indices, while Pearson correlation assessed associations with tumor size change. This immuneACCESS table, as held by TCRdb, lists in-frame sequences with V and J called but not all clones. Of the missing ones, under half trace to an unresolved V gene in checked studies; the others have no known cause. V, J and clone size are taken as reported in that table, and D and trimming were inferred from the DNA itself. For this sample there are over 10,000 clones; approximately 66% appear just once. Together, the top ten hold around 2.5% of the sample.

The time point label on this specimen signifies: before neoadjuvant nivolumab. Patients were newly diagnosed with stage II-IVA oral cavity squamous cell carcinoma and had received no prior systemic or radiation treatment. Everyone in the cohort had locally advanced, HPV-negative oral cavity squamous cell carcinoma. Peripheral blood mononuclear cells were analyzed directly, without maintenance or expansion in culture. The samples were obtained from a longitudinal correlative study of a single-arm phase II trial testing neoadjuvant nivolumab in oral cavity squamous cell carcinoma. Genomic DNA-based TCRbeta sequencing was performed on subject-matched pre- and post-treatment PBMCs and tumors from three responders and three non-responders. Peripheral blood mononuclear cells were collected before nivolumab treatment and again after treatment, at the time of surgery. Genomic DNA was isolated from PBMCs using the Maxwell RSC DNA from Cells kit.

The sequenced sample was PBMCs, obtained before nivolumab (anti-PD-1) treatment. The chain uses TRBV6-1 and TRBJ1-5, with the D gene call left open. The receptor was isolated from a person between 40 and 85 years old with oral cavity squamous cell carcinoma. In nucleotide form, the sequence is TGTGCCAGCACTGAGTATTATCATCCCCAGCATTTT. Its protein is CASTEYYHPQHF.